This T cell receptor beta chain is drawn from a study of molecular identifiers for immune sequencing clone quantification. General study findings and limits: Molecules of identical TCR sharing a barcode could underestimate highly expanded clone sizes.

Each CDR3 protein gets one entry after TCRdb re-called the PCR reads with MiXCR. The sample lists roughly 630,000 distinct CDR3 sequences, around 25% occurring once. This CDR3 spans 18 amino acids. CDR1 and CDR2 from the germline V gene are SGHTA and FQGNSA. Trimming at V came to 2 bases and at J to 0 bases, leaving 11 bases not matched to a gene. In this sample, this clonotype turned up many times. What it binds is not known. The J gene is TRBJ2-3, the V gene TRBV7-2; 7 bases line up with TRBD2. The source material was naive CD8+ T cells from blood, with Jurkat cell RNA spiked in. Subset: FACS-sorted CD8+CD4-CCR7+CD45RA+ naive T cells. The TCR comes from a human donor in good health. Some libraries in this study had Jurkat cell RNA spiked in. In DNA, the CDR3 is TGTGCCAGCAGCTTAAAGTGGTTTGGGCGGGAGAGCACAGATACGCAGTATTTT. Residues: CASSLKWFGRESTDTQYF. Combining the CDR3 with reference TRBV7-2 and TRBJ2-3 gives the whole variable domain GAGVSQSPSNKVTEKGKDVELRCDPISGHTALYWYRQSLGQGLEFLIYFQGNSAPDKSGLPSDRFSAERTGGSVSTLTIQRTQQEDSAVYLCASSLKWFGRESTDTQYFGPGTRLTVL.